This passage covers 3 T cell receptor beta chains from one sample sequenced in a study of T-cell reconstitution after alpha-beta-depleted transplantation in children. Preparing the TCRbeta library involved the use of unique molecular identifiers. Each CDR3 protein is one row after TCRdb ran MiXCR on the PCR reads. The sample lists about 350,000 distinct CDR3 sequences, 15% to 20% occurring once. This specimen was PBMCs, mostly from graft donor cells, taken 360 days after TCRalphabeta/CD19-depleted stem cell transplant. The receptors here all came from a male patient under 10 years old who had a stem cell transplant for acute lymphoblastic leukemia, so the T cells may come from the graft donor.

This clonotype turned up a few times. This chain connects TRBV9 to TRBJ1-2; a weak D match, TRBD1 (5 bases). The V gene's germline CDR1 is SGDLS and CDR2 YYNGEE. V was cut by 0 bases and J by 4 bases, with 7 bases left in between. The CDR3 spans 13 residues. The CDR3: CASSVEDTYGYTF. In nucleotides, the CDR3 is TGTGCCAGCAGCGTAGAGGACACCTATGGCTACACCTTC.

This clonotype has just a few counts. The V gene is TRBV4-1, the J gene TRBJ2-3, with 9 positions matching TRBD1. Germline CDR1 and CDR2: MGHRA and YSYEKL. V trimming: 1 base; J trimming: 2 bases; junction bases outside the gene matches: 10. The CDR3 contains 18 residues. The CDR3 sequence: CASSQGTGVGLFTDTQYF. CDR3 nucleotide sequence: TGCGCCAGCAGCCAAGGGACAGGGGTCGGACTGTTCACAGATACGCAGTATTTT.

The rearrangement uses TRBV28 and TRBJ1-1; D not certain. CDR3 size: 15 residues. Between the trimmed V and J ends, which lost 2 bases and 3 bases, there was a span of 13 bases. Germline V gives CDR1 MDHEN, CDR2 SYDVKM. The CDR3 DNA reads TGTGCCAGCAGTTTAAATCCCCCGAAGGACACTGAAGCTTTCTTT. The encoded protein is CASSLNPPKDTEAFF.